Presented here are 25 T cell receptor beta chains from one specimen sequenced in a study of blood T cell repertoires in COVID-19 (dated by TCRdb to 2018 to 2021). The library was produced with the immunoSEQ multiplex PCR assay. The clones in this table, taken by TCRdb from immuneACCESS, are in-frame only. Not every clone is retained; where verified, under half of the shortfall comes from an unresolved V gene, and the cause of the rest is unknown. This sample holds around 370,000 clones; roughly 86% were observed only once. The top ten hold approximately 7.4% of the sample. The sample was peripheral blood. All receptors derive from a woman aged 70-85 years with COVID-19, enrolled during active disease.

This clone was detected only once. The chain is built from TRBV7-2 and TRBJ1-3; tentatively, D is TRBD1 (5 bases). The CDR3 covers 15 residues. Per the germline V gene, CDR1 is SGHTA and CDR2 is FQGNSA. Trimming removed 3 bases at V and 1 base at J, with 10 bases between. CDR3 nucleotide sequence: TGTGCCAGCAGCTTGACGCCAGGGTCTGGAAACACCATATATTTT. This codes for CASSLTPGSGNTIYF. Combining the CDR3 with reference TRBV7-2 and TRBJ1-3 gives the whole variable domain GAGVSQSPSNKVTEKGKDVELRCDPISGHTALYWYRQSLGQGLEFLIYFQGNSAPDKSGLPSDRFSAERTGGSVSTLTIQRTQQEDSAVYLCASSLTPGSGNTIYFGEGSWLTVV.

The chain carries TRBV5-1 and TRBJ2-2; D is undetermined. V lost 0 bases, J lost 3 bases, and 6 bases lay in between. The CDR3 totals 14 residues. CDR1 is SGHRS and CDR2 is YFSETQ in the germline V gene. The CDR3 nucleotides read TGCGCCAGCAGCTTGGACTCTCACACCGGGGAGCTGTTTTTT. Translating gives CASSLDSHTGELFF.

The chain uses TRBV29-1 and TRBJ1-2; D remains unclear. The CDR3 runs 13 residues. Germline CDR1 is SQVTM and CDR2 is ANQGSEA. V was cut by 1 base and J by 4 bases, with 10 bases left in between. The CDR3 sequence is CSVEVSGSYGYTF. CDR3 bases: TGCAGCGTTGAAGTGTCAGGTTCCTATGGCTACACCTTC.

This rearrangement joins TRBV18 to TRBJ1-1; 8 bases match TRBD1. The CDR3 has 14 residues. Germline trimming cut 3 bases from V and 4 bases from J; bases unmatched to any gene: 4. Per germline, CDR1 KGHSH and CDR2 LQKENI. In nucleotides, the CDR3 is TGTGCCAGCTCACCGCTAACAGGGGGCACTGAAGCTTTCTTT. Amino acids: CASSPLTGGTEAFF.

The rearrangement uses TRBV5-1 and TRBJ1-2, with 9 positions matching TRBD1. Germline CDR1 is SGHRS and CDR2 is YFSETQ. The V gene end was trimmed by 4 bases and the J gene end by 4 bases; junction bases not matched to a gene: 11. This CDR3 contains 16 residues. The CDR3 nucleotides are TGCGCCAGCAGCGCACCCGACAGGGGGTTTCGCTATGGCTACACCTTC. Amino acids: CASSAPDRGFRYGYTF. Full variable domain (rest looked up from reference TRBV5-1 and TRBJ1-2): KAGVTQTPRYLIKTRGQQVTLSCSPISGHRSVSWYQQTPGQGLQFLFEYFSETQRNKGNFPGRFSGRQFSNSRSEMNVSTLELGDSALYLCASSAPDRGFRYGYTFGSGTRLTVV.

This clone has just one count. The chain joins TRBV10-2 to TRBJ1-1; TRBD1 might be the D (6 bases). CDR1 and CDR2 (germline): WSHSY, SAAADI. The V gene lost 4 bases and the J gene lost 6 bases, with 12 bases spanning the gap. The CDR3 sequence is 13 residues long. CDR3 amino acids: CASSVTGTSEAFF. The CDR3 region has the DNA TGCGCCAGCAGTGTAACAGGGACGTCTGAAGCTTTCTTT.

This chain links TRBV11-2 with TRBJ2-7; 8 bases match TRBD2. There are 15 residues in the CDR3. Germline CDR1 SGHAT, CDR2 FQNNGV. The V segment lost 5 bases and the J segment 0 bases; nucleotides outside the gene matches: 6. CDR3 sequence: CASSPAGGSSYEQYF. In DNA, the CDR3 is TGTGCCAGCAGCCCGGCGGGGGGCAGCTCCTACGAGCAGTACTTC.

The chain uses TRBV27 and TRBJ2-1; 12 bases map to TRBD2. The CDR3 spans 19 residues. V lost 2 bases, J lost 5 bases, and 13 bases stayed unmatched. CDR1 is MNHEY, CDR2 SMNVEV, per germline (reference sequence). The chain's CDR3 is CASSLQEVSTSGGHNEQFF. The CDR3 DNA follows: TGTGCCAGCAGTTTACAGGAGGTTTCGACTAGCGGGGGCCACAATGAGCAGTTCTTC.

This clone has just one count. V usage is TRBV28 and J usage is TRBJ1-4; D call uncertain. V gave up 8 bases and J gave up 2 bases, with 9 bases separating them. The CDR3 is 13 amino acids. The germline V gene has CDR1 MDHEN and CDR2 SYDVKM. The CDR3 loop reads CASLTRTNEKLFF. The DNA of the CDR3 is TGTGCCAGCTTAACCAGGACTAATGAAAAACTGTTTTTT.

The rearrangement links TRBV6-6 to TRBJ1-3; D gene unclear. There are 16 residues in the CDR3. The germline V and J ends were trimmed by 2 bases and 0 bases, with 11 bases remaining between them. Germline V gene lookup returns CDR1 MNHNY and CDR2 SVGAGI (reference sequence). The CDR3 region is CASSYLAGSSGNTIYF. The CDR3 nucleotides are TGTGCCAGCAGTTACCTGGCAGGCAGCTCTGGAAACACCATATATTTT.

CDR3 nucleotides: TGTGCCATCAGTGATAACAGGGGGACTAATGAAAAACTGTTTTTT. It is translated as CAISDNRGTNEKLFF. The chain uses TRBV10-3 and TRBJ1-4; TRBD1 agrees at 8 bases. Germline V gene sequence: CDR1 ENHRY, CDR2 SYGVKD. V shed 3 bases, J shed 2 bases, and the junction held 2 bases outside the gene matches. This CDR3 contains 15 residues.

The chain joins TRBV29-1 to TRBJ1-1, with 10 bases fitting TRBD1. Germline CDR1 reads SQVTM; CDR2 reads ANQGSEA. CDR3 length equals 13 residues. The junction had 3 bases not matched to a gene; V was cut back by 2 bases and J by 6 bases. The DNA of the CDR3 is TGCAGCGTTGAAAAGGACAGGGGGTCTGAAGCTTTCTTT. Amino acids: CSVEKDRGSEAFF.

The chain links TRBV2 to TRBJ1-6, with 10 bases lining up with TRBD1. Germline trimming cut 7 bases from V and 0 bases from J; bases unmatched to any gene: 3. Germline lookup yields CDR1 SNHLY and CDR2 FYNNEI. CDR3 length: 16 amino acids. This CDR3 is CASIDRGRSYNSPLHF. As DNA, the CDR3 is TGTGCCAGCATTGACAGGGGGCGCTCCTATAATTCACCCCTCCACTTT.

The V call is TRBV19, the J call TRBJ1-2; weak D call: TRBD1 (6 bases). Trimming cost V 7 bases and J 0 bases, with 12 bases left between them. CDR3 length: 14 residues. Germline values: CDR1 LNHDA, CDR2 SQIVND (reference sequence). CDR3 DNA sequence: TGTGCCAGTAACCCGGCAGGGGCTAACTATGGCTACACCTTC. Protein sequence: CASNPAGANYGYTF. The full variable domain, with the rest looked up from reference TRBV19 and TRBJ1-2, is DGGITQSPKYLFRKEGQNVTLSCEQNLNHDAMYWYRQDPGQGLRLIYYSQIVNDFQKGDIAEGYSVSREKKESFPLTVTSAQKNPTAFYLCASNPAGANYGYTFGSGTRLTVV.

The chain combines TRBV2 with TRBJ1-5; D remains unclear. V lost 3 bases to trimming and J lost 2 bases, with 11 bases between them. The CDR3 is 15 amino acids. The germline gives CDR1 SNHLY, CDR2 FYNNEI. The CDR3 sequence is CASSDGPQGNQPQHF. CDR3 in DNA: TGTGCCAGCAGTGATGGCCCCCAGGGCAATCAGCCCCAGCATTTT.

The sample holds a few counts of this clone. The V and J genes are TRBV28 and TRBJ2-7, with D perhaps matching TRBD1 (7 bases). Germline assignment: CDR1 MDHEN and CDR2 SYDVKM. The CDR3 spans 14 residues. Trimming cost V 5 bases and J 2 bases, with 13 bases left between them. The CDR3 DNA is TGTGCCAGCAGTGTAGGGGGCGGGGCCTACGAGCAGTACTTC. It encodes CASSVGGGAYEQYF.

The CDR3 DNA reads as TGCGCCAGCAGCCTAGGACAGGGCAATGAGCAGTTCTTC. This gives the protein CASSLGQGNEQFF. The rearrangement joins TRBV5-1 to TRBJ2-1; 8 bases fit TRBD1. The junction had 3 bases not matched to a gene; V was cut back by 4 bases and J by 6 bases. The CDR3 contains 13 residues. Germline loops: CDR1 SGHRS, CDR2 YFSETQ.

The J gene is TRBJ2-1, the V gene TRBV6-6, with 10 bases aligning to TRBD2. The CDR3 has 15 residues. J gave up 6 bases and V 7 bases, and 9 bases lay outside the gene matches. Germline V gene data show CDR1 as MNHNY and CDR2 as SVGAGI (reference sequence). The DNA of the CDR3 is TGTGCCAGCAACCTAGCGGGGGCCCTCTCCAATGAGCAGTTCTTC. Its translation: CASNLAGALSNEQFF.

The chain combines TRBV2 with TRBJ1-4; maybe TRBD1 (5 bases). Germline V gene data show CDR1 as SNHLY and CDR2 as FYNNEI. The CDR3 has 17 amino acids. V gave up 5 bases and J gave up 4 bases, with 20 bases separating them. For the CDR3, the DNA is TGTGCCAGCAGTATTTTTAATCCAGGGAACTATAATGAAAAACTGTTTTTT. The encoded protein is CASSIFNPGNYNEKLFF.

The chain couples TRBV29-1 to TRBJ2-3; D is unresolved. CDR1 and CDR2 from the germline V gene are SQVTM and ANQGSEA. The CDR3 runs 14 residues. The V end was cut by 0 bases, the J end by 1 base, with 8 bases between. The DNA of the CDR3 is TGCAGCGTTGAAGAGGTGGCAGGCACAGATACGCAGTATTTT. Its translation is CSVEEVAGTDTQYF.

The V gene is TRBV4-1, the J gene TRBJ2-7; perhaps TRBD2 as D (6 bases). The CDR3 is 14 residues long. Germline assignment: CDR1 MGHRA and CDR2 YSYEKL. Trimming took off 4 bases at V and 3 bases at J, with 13 bases between the two ends. The CDR3, as DNA: TGCGCCAGCAGCCGGGACGGACTAAACTACGAGCAGTACTTC. Protein product: CASSRDGLNYEQYF.

V usage is TRBV3-1 (or the pseudogene TRBV3-2) and J usage is TRBJ2-7; 8 bases line up with TRBD1. The CDR3 extends over 14 amino acids. After removal of 4 bases from V and 1 base from J, the junction contained 3 bases not matched to a gene. Germline CDR1 and CDR2: LGHDT and YNNKEL (reference sequence). Here the CDR3 reads CASSRDRGSYEQYF. CDR3 nucleotide sequence: TGTGCCAGCAGCCGCGACAGGGGATCCTACGAGCAGTACTTC.

The chain carries TRBV6-2 or TRBV6-3 and TRBJ1-2; D may be TRBD1 (6 bases). This CDR3 region has 14 residues. Germline V gene lookup returns CDR1 MNHEY and CDR2 SVGEGT. Deletions cut 5 bases from V and 7 bases from J, with 17 bases between. CDR3 sequence reads: CASSPYREASGYTF. The CDR3 nucleotides read TGTGCCAGCAGTCCGTACAGGGAAGCTTCTGGCTACACCTTC.

This clone is a singleton in its sample. Other DNA sequences in this specimen translate into the identical CDR3. The chain is built from TRBV5-1 and TRBJ2-7, with no clear D. The CDR3 consists of 14 residues. Germline V gives CDR1 SGHRS, CDR2 YFSETQ. With 0 bases removed from V and 2 bases from J, the gap between germline ends came to 9 bases. This chain's CDR3 is CASSLVPGPYEQYF. In DNA form, the CDR3 reads TGCGCCAGCAGCTTGGTTCCCGGTCCCTACGAGCAGTACTTC.

The chain recombines TRBV10-3 with TRBJ1-3; TRBD1 matches 9 bases. From germline, CDR1 is ENHRY and CDR2 SYGVKD. This CDR3 comprises 13 residues. J was trimmed by 7 bases and V by 11 bases; bases with no gene match: 9. CDR3 sequence: CAAQTGGGNTIYF. The CDR3 nucleotides read TGTGCCGCCCAGACAGGGGGAGGGAACACCATATATTTT.